A selection of T cell receptor beta chains follows, all from one sample in a study of graft-versus-host responses after intestinal transplantation. The method was immunoSEQ multiplex PCR; TCRdb's version includes in-frame clones alone and lacks a portion of them. This table holds approximately 92,000 clones, around nine tenths found once. These receptors have no known antigen. The material was unstimulated CD8+ T cells sorted from spleen or lymph node cells, obtained before intestinal transplant. These receptors originate from a human donor who received an intestinal transplant. Each CDR3 is given with its conserved first and last residue. Each record gives: CDR3 DNA, CDR3 protein, clone size, J gene, V gene, D gene. D genes are given only for firm matches. Some rows mark clone size as missing; the rest say once, few, many or name a class of expanded clone.

TGTGCCACCAGCAGAGCAAGCGGGAGGGCAAATGAGCAGTTCTTC,CATSRASGRANEQFF,.,TRBJ2-1,TRBV15,TRBD2
TGTGCCAGCAGCCTGCTTCCCGGGACAGGGGATGTGGAAGAGCAGTACTTC,CASSLLPGTGDVEEQYF,.,TRBJ2-7,TRBV5-5,TRBD1
TGTGCCAGCAGTTTTCTGGACAGGGACGGGAGGGGTATGAGCAATGAGCAGCTCTTC,CASSFLDRDGRGMSNEQLF,once,TRBJ2-7,TRBV27,.
TGTGCCAGCAGGAGACTAGCGATCGCGCAGTATTTT,CASRRLAIAQYF,.,TRBJ2-3,TRBV2,TRBD2
TGTGCCAGCAGTTCTCTGATGGGTTTAGGGGGGGATGAAGCTTTCTTT,CASSSLMGLGGDEAFF,.,TRBJ1-1,TRBV28,.
TGCAGCGTTGAAGATTATGGGGGATACTCTGGAAACACCATATATTTT,CSVEDYGGYSGNTIYF,.,TRBJ1-3,TRBV29-1,.
TGTGCCAGCAGCTTAGGCCATACTAGCGGACACCAAGAGGCCCAGTACTTC,CASSLGHTSGHQEAQYF,.,TRBJ2-5,TRBV5-6,TRBD2
TGTGCCAGCAGTTCCCGCAGGGATAGCGGATACAATGAGCAGTTCTTC,CASSSRRDSGYNEQFF,.,TRBJ2-1,TRBV27,.
TGTGCCTGGAGCGTGACAGGGTTGGAGGAGACCCAGTACTTC,CAWSVTGLEETQYF,.,TRBJ2-5,TRBV30,TRBD1
TGCGCCAGCAGCCTGGGGAGCTCCTACGAGCAGTACTTC,CASSLGSSYEQYF,.,TRBJ2-7,TRBV5-1,.
TGTGCCACCAGCATGGTCCCGGGACAGGTCCGCACAGATACGCAGTATTTT,CATSMVPGQVRTDTQYF,.,TRBJ2-3,TRBV15,TRBD1
TGTGCCGCTCACCCGGGACAGGGCCTCTATGGCTACACCTTC,CAAHPGQGLYGYTF,.,TRBJ1-2,TRBV10-3,TRBD1
TGTGCCAGCAGTTACGGGACAGGGAATGGCTACACCTTC,CASSYGTGNGYTF,.,TRBJ1-2,TRBV6-5,TRBD1
TGTGCCAGCAGCCGAAAGGTAGATAGCAATCAGCCCCAGCATTTT,CASSRKVDSNQPQHF,.,TRBJ1-5,TRBV6-5,.
TGTGCCAGCAGCGCGGACAAGGCCTACGAGCAGTACTTC,CASSADKAYEQYF,.,TRBJ2-7,TRBV7-6,.
TGCAGCGTTTTAGCGGGAACGGCCTACGAGCAGTACTTC,CSVLAGTAYEQYF,.,TRBJ2-7,TRBV29-1,TRBD2
TGTGCCAGCTCCCCGATCGGGAACACTGAAGCTTTCTTT,CASSPIGNTEAFF,many,TRBJ1-1,TRBV18,.
TGTGCCATCAGCCGCGGAGTGTACAGGTTTCCCTACGAGCAGTACTTC,CAISRGVYRFPYEQYF,.,TRBJ2-7,TRBV10-3,.
TGTGCCAGCAGGGGGACCGGGGCTGAAGCTTTCTTT,CASRGTGAEAFF,.,TRBJ1-1,TRBV6-1,.
TGTGCCAGTAGTTCGGGGGGCCTCTCCTACGAGCAGTACTTC,CASSSGGLSYEQYF,.,TRBJ2-7,TRBV19,.
TGCAGCGCAACGGGACAGGGCGATGGTGAGACCCAGTACTTC,CSATGQGDGETQYF,few,TRBJ2-5,TRBV29-1,TRBD1
TGCGCCAGCAGCTTGGCCCCGACTAGCGGGAACACAGATACGCAGTATTTT,CASSLAPTSGNTDTQYF,.,TRBJ2-3,TRBV5-1,TRBD2
TGTGCCAGCAGCTTAGATGGTGGGAGAGCCGGTGAGCAGTTCTTC,CASSLDGGRAGEQFF,once,TRBJ2-1,TRBV7-9,.
TGTGCCAGCAGTTACGGAGCGGGGGGTAACCGGGAGACCCAGTACTTC,CASSYGAGGNRETQYF,.,TRBJ2-5,TRBV6-5,TRBD2
TGTGCCAGCAGCTTAGCTAGCTTCGGACAGGGGGAATATGGCTACACCTTC,CASSLASFGQGEYGYTF,.,TRBJ1-2,TRBV7-9,TRBD1
TGTGCCAGCAGCCACCAGGGACCGATCTATGGCTACACCTTC,CASSHQGPIYGYTF,.,TRBJ1-2,TRBV28,.
TGTGCCAGCAGCGTAGTAGGGGGGGGCTCCTACAATGAGCAGTTCTTC,CASSVVGGGSYNEQFF,.,TRBJ2-1,TRBV9,.
TGTGCCAGTAGTAGGGGGGGACTCCAAGGATCAACTAATGAAAAACTGTTTTTT,CASSRGGLQGSTNEKLFF,once,TRBJ1-4,TRBV19,.
TGTGCCAGCAGCCAACACCGGGACACCTACGAGCAGTACTTC,CASSQHRDTYEQYF,.,TRBJ2-7,TRBV5-5,.
TGTGCCAGCGGGTGGGTAGGTAGCAATCAGCCCCAGCATTTT,CASGWVGSNQPQHF,once,TRBJ1-5,TRBV6-6,.
TGTGCCAGCAGCGTAGGAACAGGGATCACTGAAGCTTTCTTT,CASSVGTGITEAFF,.,TRBJ1-1,TRBV9,.
TGTGCCAGCAGCGCTAGCGGAGCCTCCTACGAGCAGTACTTC,CASSASGASYEQYF,once,TRBJ2-7,TRBV6-5,TRBD2
TGTGCCTGCTGGGCCGAGGACAGCGGTGAAGCTTTCTTT,CACWAEDSGEAFF,.,TRBJ1-1,TRBV30,.
TGTGCCAGCAGCCGCATACGCTCAGACTTGTCTGGTAATGGCTACACCTTC,CASSRIRSDLSGNGYTF,.,TRBJ1-2,TRBV16,.
TGTGCCATCAGTGAGTCACTAGCGGGAGGGTCCTACAATGAGCAGTTCTTC,CAISESLAGGSYNEQFF,.,TRBJ2-1,TRBV10-3,TRBD2
TGTGCCAGCAGTTACTCGAAGACTGGGTGGGGGGTTGAGCAGTTCTTC,CASSYSKTGWGVEQFF,once,TRBJ2-1,TRBV6-5,.
TGTGCCAGCGGATGGACTAGCGGGAATGAGCAGTTCTTC,CASGWTSGNEQFF,.,TRBJ2-1,TRBV14,TRBD2
TGTGCCAGCAGCGGACACGGACAGTCCCAAGAGACCCAGTACTTC,CASSGHGQSQETQYF,.,TRBJ2-5,TRBV9,.
TGTGCCAGCAGCACAGACAGGGGAGGCGGTGAAAAACTGTTTTTT,CASSTDRGGGEKLFF,.,TRBJ1-4,TRBV6-1,TRBD1
TGTGCCAGCTGGACGTTGGCCACGAACACTGAAGCTTTCTTT,CASWTLATNTEAFF,.,TRBJ1-1,TRBV13,.
TGTGCCACCAGACTAGCGGGGGGTGGGGATACGCAGTATTTT,CATRLAGGGDTQYF,.,TRBJ2-3,TRBV27,TRBD2
TGTGCCAGTAGTATCGGCTCGCGGACCGTCAATGAGCAGTTCTTC,CASSIGSRTVNEQFF,.,TRBJ2-1,TRBV19,.
TGTGCCAGCAGCCGGACAGGGCTTAATGGCTACACCTTC,CASSRTGLNGYTF,.,TRBJ1-2,TRBV5-4,TRBD1
TGTGCCAGCGCGACAGGGTCTGGAAACACCATATATTTT,CASATGSGNTIYF,.,TRBJ1-3,TRBV18,TRBD1
TGTGCCAGCAGCCCTCTTTTGCGGGGCTACACCTTC,CASSPLLRGYTF,.,TRBJ1-2,TRBV14,.
TGTGCCAGCAGCTTGACAACCACGACAGGCACCGGGGAGCTGTTTTTT,CASSLTTTTGTGELFF,.,TRBJ2-2,TRBV7-6,.
TGTGCCAGTAGTATTTACGGGGGAGAAGGTTCACCCCTCCACTTT,CASSIYGGEGSPLHF,.,TRBJ1-6,TRBV19,.
TGTGCCACCAGCATCAACAGGGCCCGGGGCGGAGATAGCAATCAGCCCCAGCATTTT,CATSINRARGGDSNQPQHF,.,TRBJ1-5,TRBV15,.
TGTGCCAGCAGCTTAGCAGCAGAACCTCCGAAAGGGGAGGACGAGCAGTACTTC,CASSLAAEPPKGEDEQYF,.,TRBJ2-7,TRBV7-6,.
TGTGCCAGCAGTGAAGAGGGAGGGGGTGAGGTAGCTTTCTTT,CASSEEGGGEVAFF,few,TRBJ1-1,TRBV6-1,.